This T cell receptor (beta chain) derives from a study of blood T cell repertoires in COVID-19. Looking at the study overall: Samples came from the United States, Italy and Spain, spanning acute and convalescent COVID-19. Sample material is recorded as cDNA or gDNA derived from T cells, B-cell-depleted T cells, or PBMCs.

This clone appeared once. CDR1 is DFQATT, CDR2 SNEGSKA, per germline (reference sequence). The V gene end was trimmed by 3 bases and the J gene end by 0 bases; junction bases not matched to a gene: 5. The CDR3 is 14 amino acids. How the authors handled the data: Scientists estimated how many nucleated cells there were by amplifying reference gene primers. The table came from immunoSEQ multiplex PCR; TCRdb's copy has only in-frame clones and leaves some out. V and J calls and clone size are given by that table; D and trimming were obtained from the DNA. The table records about 410,000 clones, around 86% of them present only once.

The clonotype was recovered from a woman aged 30 to 39 with active or convalescent COVID-19. The chain recombines TRBV20-1 with TRBJ2-7; TRBD2 agrees at 7 bases. Specimen: peripheral blood. This CDR3 reads CSASDPSGSYEQYF. CDR3 nucleotides: TGCAGTGCTAGTGATCCTAGCGGCTCCTACGAGCAGTACTTC.